Included here is one TCR beta chain sequence, with context. There are 12 residues in the CDR3. Trimming removed 7 bases at V and 7 bases at J, with 11 bases between. Germline V gene sequence: CDR1 SNHLY, CDR2 FYNNEI. These data originate in a study of blood T cell repertoires in COVID-19. Only in-frame clones appear in the TCRdb table, and some are missing; sequencing was by immunoSEQ multiplex PCR. Of about 440,000 clones listed, 87% were seen once; the top ten hold 1.5% to 2%. Specimen: PBMCs or T cells enriched from blood (not recorded which). The receptor was derived from a woman in her late teens or twenties with acute COVID-19. The chain couples TRBV2 to TRBJ1-5; D is uncertain. CDR3 coding DNA: TGTGCCAGCAACGACCGGGGACAGCCCCAGCATTTT. It specifies CASNDRGQPQHF. The variable domain in full, with the rest retrieved from reference TRBV2 and TRBJ1-5, is EPEVTQTPSHQVTQMGQEVILRCVPISNHLYFYWYRQILGQKVEFLVSFYNNEISEKSEIFDDQFSVERPDGSNFTLKIRSTKLEDSAMYFCASNDRGQPQHFGDGTRLSIL.